One sample yielded the 25 T cell receptor beta chains listed below, sequenced in a study of cytomegalovirus exposure and HLA in healthy donors. The PCR ran on 60 Vbeta and 13 Jbeta primers. Clones were read by immunoSEQ multiplex PCR, and TCRdb kept only the in-frame ones, dropping some. The table for this sample gives 150,000 or so clones. The material sequenced was PBMCs. The receptors derive from a woman aged 50 to 60 in good health and CMV-seronegative.

The rearrangement links TRBV7-2 to TRBJ2-1; D unclear. CDR1 and CDR2 from the germline V gene are SGHTA and FQGNSA. This CDR3 region has 11 residues. V dropped 7 bases and J dropped 7 bases, with 8 bases sitting between them. The CDR3 region has the DNA TGTGCCAGCAACAACAGAAATGAGCAGTTCTTC. It encodes CASNNRNEQFF.

V usage is TRBV7-2 and J usage is TRBJ2-3; D not certain. CDR3 length equals 11 residues. Germline-derived CDR1 and CDR2 are SGHTA and FQGNSA. Trimming removed 5 bases at V and 3 bases at J, with 3 bases between. The CDR3 loop is CASSPTDTQYF. CDR3 coding DNA: TGTGCCAGCAGCCCGACAGATACGCAGTATTTT.

The J gene is TRBJ1-5, the V gene TRBV28; 9 positions agree with TRBD1. Germline V gives CDR1 MDHEN, CDR2 SYDVKM. CDR3 length equals 15 residues. V lost 4 bases, J lost 4 bases, and 5 bases stayed unmatched. The CDR3 sequence: CASSSGQGRNQPQHF. As DNA, the CDR3 is TGTGCCAGCAGTTCCGGACAGGGGCGTAATCAGCCCCAGCATTTT.

This chain connects TRBV6-6 to TRBJ2-2; the match to TRBD1 covers 7 bases. The CDR3 has 13 amino acids. V lost 4 bases to trimming and J lost 5 bases; unmatched junction nucleotides: 1. Germline lookup yields CDR1 MNHNY and CDR2 SVGAGI (reference sequence). This CDR3 reads CASSSGGTGELFF. CDR3 sequence (DNA): TGTGCCAGCAGTTCAGGGGGAACCGGGGAGCTGTTTTTT.

V gene TRBV11-1 combines with J gene TRBJ2-7; D is possibly TRBD2 (5 bases). The germline gives CDR1 SGHAT, CDR2 FQDESV (reference sequence). Trimming left V 0 bases short and J 5 bases short, with 11 bases between. The length of the CDR3 is 14 residues. The CDR3 sequence is CASSLAPGSHEQYF. The CDR3 coding sequence is TGTGCCAGCAGCTTAGCTCCGGGGAGCCACGAGCAGTACTTC.

This chain connects TRBV5-1 to TRBJ2-3; 9 nucleotides agree with TRBD2. Trimming took 0 bases from V and 1 from J; bases not matched to a gene: 0. The CDR3 has 15 amino acids. The germline V gene has CDR1 SGHRS and CDR2 YFSETQ. CDR3 in DNA: TGCGCCAGCAGCTTGGTAGCGGGAGGCACAGATACGCAGTATTTT. Protein product: CASSLVAGGTDTQYF.

The chain combines TRBV28 with TRBJ1-5; D gene uncertain. This CDR3 spans 14 amino acids. The germline CDR1 and CDR2 sequences are MDHEN and SYDVKM. Trimming left V 3 bases short and J 0 bases short, with 6 bases between. The CDR3 loop is CASSLRVSNQPQHF. CDR3 sequence (DNA): TGTGCCAGCAGTTTGAGAGTTAGCAATCAGCCCCAGCATTTT. Full variable domain (rest looked up from reference TRBV28 and TRBJ1-5): DVKVTQSSRYLVKRTGEKVFLECVQDMDHENMFWYRQDPGLGLRLIYFSYDVKMKEKGDIPEGYSVSREKKERFSLILESASTNQTSMYLCASSLRVSNQPQHFGDGTRLSIL.

This chain uses TRBV9 with TRBJ1-2; D perhaps matches TRBD1 (5 bases). Trimming cost V 3 bases and J 5 bases, with 20 bases left between them. CDR3 length: 16 residues. Germline V CDR1 and CDR2: SGDLS, YYNGEE. This CDR3 is CASSADPLRDSYGYTF. The CDR3 DNA follows: TGTGCCAGCAGCGCAGACCCCCTCCGCGACAGTTATGGCTACACCTTC.

The chain combines TRBV28 with TRBJ1-2; 7 bases map to TRBD1. The CDR3 contains 12 residues. V trimming: 2 bases; J trimming: 8 bases; junction bases outside the gene matches: 2. Germline V gene sequence: CDR1 MDHEN, CDR2 SYDVKM. DNA for the CDR3: TGTGCCAGCAGTTTAAGGGGGCGCGGCTACACCTTC. Protein sequence: CASSLRGRGYTF.

V is TRBV2 and J is TRBJ1-4, with D perhaps matching TRBD1 (6 bases). The germline V gene has CDR1 SNHLY and CDR2 FYNNEI. This CDR3 spans 12 amino acids. Between the trimmed V and J ends, which lost 11 bases and 7 bases, there was a span of 14 bases. Written as DNA, the CDR3 is TGTGCCTCCTCAGGGGCGGCTGAAAAACTGTTTTTT. Its protein is CASSGAAEKLFF.

V is TRBV10-2 and J is TRBJ1-3, with TRBD1 matching 8 bases. J lost 4 bases, V lost 7 bases, and 6 bases had no gene match. This CDR3 has 14 residues. Germline CDR1 reads WSHSY; CDR2 reads SAAADI. CDR3 residues: CASMSGQGGNTIYF. The CDR3 coding sequence is TGCGCCAGCATGTCTGGACAGGGCGGAAACACCATATATTTT.

V and J are TRBV2 and TRBJ2-7, with 11 bases lining up with TRBD2. V dropped 6 bases and J dropped 0; count of bases not matched to a gene: 4. The CDR3 is 15 residues long. Per germline, CDR1 SNHLY and CDR2 FYNNEI. The CDR3 DNA is TGTGCCAGCAGGGAACTAGCGGGGGACTCCTACGAGCAGTACTTC. Translated: CASRELAGDSYEQYF.

J is TRBJ2-3 and V is TRBV7-9; 9 bases are shared with TRBD2. In germline, CDR1 is SEHNR, CDR2 FQNEAQ (reference sequence). The CDR3 consists of 16 residues. With V trimmed by 1 base and J by 0 bases, 2 bases remained unmatched. The CDR3 bases are TGTGCCAGCAGCTTAGAGGCGGGAGGGAGCACAGATACGCAGTATTTT. Its translation is CASSLEAGGSTDTQYF.

V is TRBV5-1 and J is TRBJ1-4, with 7 bases lining up with TRBD1. J was trimmed by 4 bases and V by 5 bases; bases with no gene match: 5. This CDR3 spans 14 amino acids. CDR1 is SGHRS and CDR2 is YFSETQ in the germline V gene. CDR3 sequence (DNA): TGCGCCAGCAGGCGGACAGGAGATAATGAAAAACTGTTTTTT. Encoded protein: CASRRTGDNEKLFF.

This chain connects TRBV2 to TRBJ2-2; a possible D gene is TRBD2 (6 bases). The CDR3 runs to 12 residues. The germline V and J ends were trimmed by 10 bases and 6 bases, with 12 bases remaining between them. The germline V gene encodes CDR1 SNHLY and CDR2 FYNNEI. The DNA of the CDR3 is TGTGCCACACATTGGGGGGCCGGGGAGCTGTTTTTT. Translated, it gives CATHWGAGELFF.

The J gene is TRBJ1-5, the V gene TRBV10-3; D unresolved. Looked up from germline, CDR1 is ENHRY and CDR2 is SYGVKD. With 5 bases removed from V and 7 bases from J, the gap between germline ends came to 9 bases. CDR3 length: 12 residues. The CDR3 nucleotides are TGTGCCATCAGTAGAGGGATCCAGCCCCAGCATTTT. Encoded protein: CAISRGIQPQHF.

The chain employs TRBV19 and TRBJ1-5; possibly TRBD1 for D (6 bases). The length of the CDR3 is 14 residues. Per germline, CDR1 LNHDA and CDR2 SQIVND (reference sequence). V was shortened by 7 bases and J by 2 bases, with 12 bases between the two germline ends. CDR3 sequence reads: CASKGGGGNQPQHF. CDR3 coding DNA: TGTGCCAGTAAGGGTGGGGGCGGCAATCAGCCCCAGCATTTT.

The chain recombines TRBV28 with TRBJ1-5; unclear D gene. The ends were cut back, 4 bases at V and 7 bases at J, with 5 bases in the middle. The CDR3 extends over 11 amino acids. Germline loops: CDR1 MDHEN, CDR2 SYDVKM. The CDR3 loop is CASSYGQPQHF. The DNA for the CDR3 is TGTGCCAGCAGTTACGGGCAGCCCCAGCATTTT.

This chain uses TRBV6-5 with TRBJ1-3; D unclear. The CDR3 is 16 residues long. Germline assignment: CDR1 MNHEY and CDR2 SVGAGI. V was trimmed by 2 bases and J by 5 bases, leaving 16 bases between them. Here the CDR3 reads CASSYLAGDFRNTIYF. CDR3 DNA: TGTGCCAGCAGTTACCTTGCAGGCGATTTCCGAAACACCATATATTTT.

The chain combines TRBV28 with TRBJ2-4, with 8 bases identical to TRBD1. Trimming took 3 bases from V and 7 from J; bases not matched to a gene: 17. The CDR3 has 18 residues. Per the germline V gene, CDR1 is MDHEN and CDR2 is SYDVKM. CDR3 nucleotide sequence: TGTGCCAGCAGTTTGGGGCTGGGGCAGGGGGCCGTCGGTAACATTCAGTACTTC. Residues: CASSLGLGQGAVGNIQYF.

The chain links TRBV4-2 to TRBJ2-1; 11 bases align to TRBD2. From germline, CDR1 is LGHNA and CDR2 YNFKEQ. The CDR3 is 17 residues long. Trimming removed 2 bases from V and 10 bases from J; junction bases left unmatched: 13. DNA for the CDR3: TGTGCCAGCAGCCAACCACGGACTAGCGGGCAGGTTTGGGAGCAGTTCTTC. Translated, it gives CASSQPRTSGQVWEQFF.

The chain recombines TRBV5-1 with TRBJ2-1; 7 bases fit TRBD2. Trimming removed 2 bases from V and 4 bases from J; junction bases left unmatched: 3. Germline CDR1 is SGHRS and CDR2 is YFSETQ. The CDR3 contains 14 residues. This chain's CDR3 is CASSLGEGYNEQFF. In DNA form, the CDR3 reads TGCGCCAGCAGCTTAGGGGAGGGGTACAATGAGCAGTTCTTC.

V and J are TRBV14 and TRBJ2-3; 9 bases fit TRBD2. The germline CDR1 and CDR2 sequences are SGHDN and FVKESK. The CDR3 covers 13 residues. V shed 10 bases and J 1 base; nucleotides not matched to a gene: 3. The CDR3 DNA is TGTGCCACCCGCGGGAGGGGCACAGATACGCAGTATTTT. Translating it yields CATRGRGTDTQYF.

As DNA, the CDR3 is TGTGCCAGCCCCCCACGACACACAGGGAACACTGAAGCTTTCTTT. Residues: CASPPRHTGNTEAFF. The rearrangement joins TRBV28 to TRBJ1-1; perhaps TRBD1 as D (5 bases). The V end was cut by 8 bases, the J end by 1 base, with 17 bases between. The CDR3 consists of 15 residues. Germline V gene lookup returns CDR1 MDHEN and CDR2 SYDVKM.

This chain links TRBV7-9 with TRBJ2-2; 9 bases are shared with TRBD1. This CDR3 is 17 amino acids long. Germline trimming cut 5 bases from V and 0 bases from J; bases unmatched to any gene: 7. Germline CDR1 reads SEHNR; CDR2 reads FQNEAQ (reference sequence). CDR3 in DNA: TGTGCCAGCAGCACCCGGGACAGGGACACGAACACCGGGGAGCTGTTTTTT. Translating gives CASSTRDRDTNTGELFF.